The 17 T cell receptor beta chains presented below share a single source sample, sequenced in a study of blood T cell repertoires in COVID-19. The data were produced by immunoSEQ multiplex PCR, yet TCRdb's version contains in-frame clones alone and is incomplete. The sample yields approximately 200,000 clones, more than 80% seen once. The sample was PBMCs or T cells enriched from blood (not recorded which). These receptor sequences come from a man aged 55 to 70 who had recovered from COVID-19.

The chain uses TRBV3-1 (or the pseudogene TRBV3-2) and TRBJ1-2, with D hard to call. Germline V gives CDR1 LGHDT, CDR2 YNNKEL (reference sequence). The CDR3 length is 13 residues. Trimming stripped 0 bases from V and 6 bases from J, with 8 bases between. CDR3 nucleotides: TGTGCCAGCAGCCAAGAGGGCAGGAATGGCTACACCTTC. Translation: CASSQEGRNGYTF.

This sequence joins TRBV18 and TRBJ2-1; 8 bases line up with TRBD2. V trimming: 3 bases; J trimming: 4 bases; junction bases outside the gene matches: 8. This CDR3 is 16 amino acids long. Germline CDR1 and CDR2: KGHSH and LQKENI. The CDR3 DNA reads as TGTGCCAGCTCACCCCCCACGGGGGGGCCTTACAATGAGCAGTTCTTC. Amino acid sequence: CASSPPTGGPYNEQFF.

The chain has TRBV11-2 and TRBJ1-2, with unresolved D. The V gene lost 5 bases and the J gene lost 4 bases, with 17 bases spanning the gap. CDR3 size: 15 residues. The germline V gene has CDR1 SGHAT and CDR2 FQNNGV. CDR3 DNA: TGTGCCAGCAGCCCAAGCGCGGGGATGGCCTATGGCTACACCTTC. Amino acid sequence: CASSPSAGMAYGYTF.

The chain has TRBV19 and TRBJ2-7; the D is unclear. Trimming cost V 5 bases and J 1 base, with 15 bases left between them. Germline CDR1 reads LNHDA; CDR2 reads SQIVND (reference sequence). The CDR3 has 15 residues. CDR3 sequence reads: CASSVTFNPSYEQYF. DNA of the CDR3: TGTGCCAGTAGTGTGACATTCAACCCTTCCTACGAGCAGTACTTC. The full variable domain, rest sourced from reference TRBV19 and TRBJ2-7, is DGGITQSPKYLFRKEGQNVTLSCEQNLNHDAMYWYRQDPGQGLRLIYYSQIVNDFQKGDIAEGYSVSREKKESFPLTVTSAQKNPTAFYLCASSVTFNPSYEQYFGPGTRLTVT.

This chain joins TRBV6-5 and TRBJ2-3; D is perhaps TRBD1 (5 bases). The CDR3 contains 14 residues. Trimming removed 9 bases from V and 1 base from J, with 14 bases in between. Germline CDR1 MNHEY, CDR2 SVGAGI. CDR3 protein: CASRQSPGTDTQYF. The CDR3 DNA follows: TGTGCCAGTCGACAGAGCCCCGGCACAGATACGCAGTATTTT.

The genes are TRBV6-2 or TRBV6-3 and TRBJ2-7; no reliable D call. Germline assignment: CDR1 MNHEY and CDR2 SVGEGT. V was pared by 5 bases and J by 3 bases, with 8 bases between. This CDR3 comprises 12 residues. CDR3 nucleotides: TGTGCCAGCAGTGACGACAACTACGAGCAGTACTTC. Its translation is CASSDDNYEQYF.

This chain links TRBV25-1 with TRBJ2-1; D remains ambiguous. The length of the CDR3 is 14 residues. Germline loops: CDR1 MGHDK, CDR2 SYGVNS. Between the trimmed V and J ends, which lost 6 bases and 0 bases, there was a span of 9 bases. The CDR3 nucleotides read TGTGCCAGCAGCTTACAGAGCTCCTACAATGAGCAGTTCTTC. This codes for CASSLQSSYNEQFF.

This clone has a single count. The chain recombines TRBV2 with TRBJ2-3; 7 bases map to TRBD2. Trimming removed 7 bases from V and 1 base from J; junction bases left unmatched: 8. The V gene's germline CDR1 is SNHLY and CDR2 FYNNEI. CDR3 length: 15 amino acids. Here the CDR3 reads CASTPGGGRTDTQYF. The CDR3 region has the DNA TGTGCCAGCACCCCGGGCGGGGGACGCACAGATACGCAGTATTTT.

The V and J genes are TRBV6-4 and TRBJ2-1, with 9 bases matching TRBD1. The trim removed 3 bases at V and 5 bases at J, leaving 5 bases unmatched. Germline loops: CDR1 MRHNA, CDR2 SNTAGT. The CDR3 extends over 15 amino acids. The CDR3 protein is CASSEGQGGNNEQFF. Here the CDR3 DNA reads TGTGCCAGCAGTGAGGGACAGGGAGGAAACAATGAGCAGTTCTTC.

This clone is a singleton in its sample. The chain has TRBV24-1 and TRBJ1-1; D remains unclear. Germline V gene sequence: CDR1 KGHDR, CDR2 SFDVKD. V shed 4 bases and J shed 2 bases, with 7 bases lying between them. This CDR3 region has 13 residues. This chain's CDR3 is CATSERSNTEAFF. CDR3 DNA sequence: TGTGCCACCAGTGAAAGGAGTAACACTGAAGCTTTCTTT.

The rearrangement uses TRBV3-1 (or the pseudogene TRBV3-2) and TRBJ2-3; maybe TRBD2 (6 bases). CDR3 length: 13 amino acids. The germline gives CDR1 LGHDT, CDR2 YNNKEL (reference sequence). V was cut by 6 bases and J by 6 bases, with 13 bases left in between. CDR3 in amino acids: CASRIAALDTQYF. CDR3 in DNA: TGTGCCAGCAGAATAGCGGCATTGGATACGCAGTATTTT.

V and J are TRBV15 and TRBJ1-1; 8 positions agree with TRBD1. CDR3 length: 15 residues. From germline, CDR1 is LNHNV and CDR2 YYDKDF (reference sequence). The junction had 3 bases not matched to a gene; V was cut back by 1 base and J by 2 bases. CDR3 DNA sequence: TGTGCCACCAGCAGAGTGCCAGGGGGCAACACTGAAGCTTTCTTT. It encodes CATSRVPGGNTEAFF. Combining the CDR3 with reference TRBV15 and TRBJ1-1 gives the whole variable domain DAMVIQNPRYQVTQFGKPVTLSCSQTLNHNVMYWYQQKSSQAPKLLFHYYDKDFNNEADTPDNFQSRRPNTSFCFLDIRSPGLGDTAMYLCATSRVPGGNTEAFFGQGTRLTVV.

J is TRBJ2-1 and V is TRBV29-1; TRBD2 matches at 11 bases. Germline V gene sequence: CDR1 SQVTM, CDR2 ANQGSEA. The CDR3 totals 13 residues. In nucleotides, the CDR3 is TGCAGAATTAGCGGGGGGGACTACAATGAGCAGTTCTTC. Translated: CRISGGDYNEQFF.

This sequence joins TRBV19 and TRBJ1-3; D is unresolved. Germline V gene lookup returns CDR1 LNHDA and CDR2 SQIVND (reference sequence). The CDR3 runs 14 residues. The V end was cut by 5 bases, the J end by 4 bases, with 12 bases between. The CDR3 loop reads CASSARSYGNTIYF. The CDR3 DNA follows: TGTGCCAGTAGTGCCCGGTCGTACGGAAACACCATATATTTT.

This sequence joins TRBV7-2 and TRBJ1-3; D is ambiguous. With 5 bases removed from V and 0 bases from J, the gap between germline ends came to 11 bases. The length of the CDR3 is 15 residues. Germline V CDR1 and CDR2: SGHTA, FQGNSA. The chain's CDR3 is CASSDLTRSGNTIYF. CDR3 DNA: TGTGCCAGCAGCGACCTGACACGCTCTGGAAACACCATATATTTT.

This rearrangement joins TRBV27 to TRBJ1-6, with a tentative D call TRBD1 (5 bases). Germline CDR1 and CDR2: MNHEY and SMNVEV (reference sequence). This CDR3 has 13 amino acids. V lost 3 bases and J lost 7, with 7 bases in between. CDR3 nucleotides: TGTGCCAGCAGTTTCCGGGGGAATTCACCCCTCCACTTT. It yields the protein CASSFRGNSPLHF.

The chain combines TRBV2 with TRBJ1-6, with D tentatively TRBD1 (6 bases). CDR1 is SNHLY, CDR2 FYNNEI, per germline. The V end lost 7 bases, the J end lost 9 bases, and 16 bases lay between the germline ends. The CDR3 totals 14 residues. The CDR3 region is CASMGAGSGSPLHF. DNA for the CDR3: TGTGCCAGCATGGGGGCAGGGTCTGGTTCACCCCTCCACTTT.